This TCR beta chain derives from a study of blood T cells in healthy people across ages. The CDR3 totals 13 residues. V was cut by 5 bases and J by 3 bases, with 8 bases left in between. In terms of origin and age, donors were healthy Caucasian individuals from Russia aged roughly 6 to 95. Isolating PBMCs gave at least 6 million of these cells per sample. A second PCR, run for roughly 7 to 12 cycles, used a sample-barcoded 5' primer plus a J-beta primer mix. Every single cDNA molecule received a tag from a template-switch adaptor with 12 random nucleotides. Per sample, CDR3-containing paired-end reads numbered at least 2.5 million. TCRdb reprocessed the 5' RACE reads via MiXCR and lists one record per CDR3 protein. This table holds about 2 million distinct CDR3 sequences, 49% found once.

The sequenced sample consisted of blood. This sequence originates from a woman aged 35 to 49 in good health. The chain uses TRBV12-3 or TRBV12-4 and TRBJ1-5; D gene unclear. CDR3 coding DNA: TGTGCCAGCAGTAGGCTAAACAATCAGCCCCAGCATTTT. Encoded protein: CASSRLNNQPQHF.